The entry below gives a single T cell receptor (beta chain) sequence along with its context. Its antigen is not identified. TCRdb recomputed calls from the 5' RACE reads with MiXCR, one row per CDR3 protein. The sample yields a few hundred thousand distinct CDR3 sequences, 8% to 9% seen once. The data were taken from a study of T-cell memory formation after mild COVID-19. This CDR3 region has 16 residues. Germline V gene sequence: CDR1 LNHDA, CDR2 SQIVND (reference sequence). The V and J ends lost 8 bases and 6 bases respectively, with 25 bases between them. Study-wide points: Later expanders leaned CD4+, whereas clones that contracted between day 15 and 85 were balanced CD4/CD8.

V gene TRBV19 combines with J gene TRBJ1-2; TRBD1 might be the D (5 bases). Sequencing was performed on PBMCs or a T cell subset sorted from them (not recorded which). The clonotype originates from a man younger than 35 who had mild COVID-19 (a few samples of this study predate the infection). Cell type and time point are not known. CDR3: CASALWQDGGFDGYTF. The CDR3, as DNA: TGTGCCAGTGCCCTGTGGCAGGACGGGGGATTCGATGGCTACACCTTC. The full variable domain, in which reference TRBV19 and TRBJ1-2 provide the parts outside the CDR3, is DGGITQSPKYLFRKEGQNVTLSCEQNLNHDAMYWYRQDPGQGLRLIYYSQIVNDFQKGDIAEGYSVSREKKESFPLTVTSAQKNPTAFYLCASALWQDGGFDGYTFGSGTRLTVV.